Listed here are 2 T cell receptor beta chains from one sample, sequenced in a study of glioma-infiltrating T cells after dendritic cell vaccination. As to time point: after dendritic cell vaccination, including at tumor progression/relapse. The repertoire was sequenced with immunoSEQ multiplex PCR; TCRdb's copy has only in-frame clones and lacks some. Of about 99,000 clones listed, around 80% are singletons. Sequencing used blood, obtained after dendritic cell vaccination. These receptors all come from a human donor with glioblastoma.

This chain joins TRBV18 and TRBJ2-3; D uncertain. The CDR3 totals 14 residues. CDR1 is KGHSH and CDR2 is LQKENI in the germline V gene. Trimming pared 0 bases from V and 0 bases from J, leaving 4 bases between. The CDR3 spells CASSPPQSTDTQYF. DNA of the CDR3: TGTGCCAGCTCACCACCTCAAAGCACAGATACGCAGTATTTT.

The chain has TRBV5-1 and TRBJ2-1, with TRBD2 matching over 14 bases. This CDR3 is 15 amino acids long. The V gene's germline CDR1 is SGHRS and CDR2 YFSETQ. V gave up 1 base and J gave up 9 bases; unmatched junction bases: 3. Here the CDR3 DNA reads TGCGCCAGCAGCTTGATGACTAGCGGGGGGGGTGAGCAGTTCTTC. Residues: CASSLMTSGGGEQFF.